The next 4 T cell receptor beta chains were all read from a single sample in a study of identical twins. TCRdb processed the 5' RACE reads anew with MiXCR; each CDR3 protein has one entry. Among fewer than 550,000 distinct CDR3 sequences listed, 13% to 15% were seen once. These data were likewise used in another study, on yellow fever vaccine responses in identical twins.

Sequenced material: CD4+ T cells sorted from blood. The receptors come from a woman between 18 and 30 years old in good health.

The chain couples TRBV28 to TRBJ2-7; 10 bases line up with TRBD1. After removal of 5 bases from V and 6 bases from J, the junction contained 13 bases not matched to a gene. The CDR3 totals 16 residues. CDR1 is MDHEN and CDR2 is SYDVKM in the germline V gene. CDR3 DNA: TGTGCCAGCAGTCCAACGGGACAGGGGCCTGTCGGCGAGCAGTACTTC. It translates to CASSPTGQGPVGEQYF.

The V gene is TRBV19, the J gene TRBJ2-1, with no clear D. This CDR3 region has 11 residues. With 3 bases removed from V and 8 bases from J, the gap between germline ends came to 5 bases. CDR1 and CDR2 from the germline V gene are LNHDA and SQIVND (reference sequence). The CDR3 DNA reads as TGTGCCAGTAGTATTTATGATGAGCAGTTCTTC. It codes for CASSIYDEQFF.

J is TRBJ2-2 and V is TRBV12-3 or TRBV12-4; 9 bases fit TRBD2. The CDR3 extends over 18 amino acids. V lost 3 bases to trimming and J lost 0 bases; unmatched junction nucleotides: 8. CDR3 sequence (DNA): TGTGCCAGCAGTTTTGGCTGGACTAGCGCCACGAACACCGGGGAGCTGTTTTTT. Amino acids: CASSFGWTSATNTGELFF.

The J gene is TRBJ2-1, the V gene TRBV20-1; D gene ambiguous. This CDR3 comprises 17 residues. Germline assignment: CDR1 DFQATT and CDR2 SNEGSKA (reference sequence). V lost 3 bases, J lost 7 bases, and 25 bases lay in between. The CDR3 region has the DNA TGCAGTGCTAGTCAGCCCAGGACCCTTTCGAATGGGAATGAGCAGTTCTTC. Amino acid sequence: CSASQPRTLSNGNEQFF.